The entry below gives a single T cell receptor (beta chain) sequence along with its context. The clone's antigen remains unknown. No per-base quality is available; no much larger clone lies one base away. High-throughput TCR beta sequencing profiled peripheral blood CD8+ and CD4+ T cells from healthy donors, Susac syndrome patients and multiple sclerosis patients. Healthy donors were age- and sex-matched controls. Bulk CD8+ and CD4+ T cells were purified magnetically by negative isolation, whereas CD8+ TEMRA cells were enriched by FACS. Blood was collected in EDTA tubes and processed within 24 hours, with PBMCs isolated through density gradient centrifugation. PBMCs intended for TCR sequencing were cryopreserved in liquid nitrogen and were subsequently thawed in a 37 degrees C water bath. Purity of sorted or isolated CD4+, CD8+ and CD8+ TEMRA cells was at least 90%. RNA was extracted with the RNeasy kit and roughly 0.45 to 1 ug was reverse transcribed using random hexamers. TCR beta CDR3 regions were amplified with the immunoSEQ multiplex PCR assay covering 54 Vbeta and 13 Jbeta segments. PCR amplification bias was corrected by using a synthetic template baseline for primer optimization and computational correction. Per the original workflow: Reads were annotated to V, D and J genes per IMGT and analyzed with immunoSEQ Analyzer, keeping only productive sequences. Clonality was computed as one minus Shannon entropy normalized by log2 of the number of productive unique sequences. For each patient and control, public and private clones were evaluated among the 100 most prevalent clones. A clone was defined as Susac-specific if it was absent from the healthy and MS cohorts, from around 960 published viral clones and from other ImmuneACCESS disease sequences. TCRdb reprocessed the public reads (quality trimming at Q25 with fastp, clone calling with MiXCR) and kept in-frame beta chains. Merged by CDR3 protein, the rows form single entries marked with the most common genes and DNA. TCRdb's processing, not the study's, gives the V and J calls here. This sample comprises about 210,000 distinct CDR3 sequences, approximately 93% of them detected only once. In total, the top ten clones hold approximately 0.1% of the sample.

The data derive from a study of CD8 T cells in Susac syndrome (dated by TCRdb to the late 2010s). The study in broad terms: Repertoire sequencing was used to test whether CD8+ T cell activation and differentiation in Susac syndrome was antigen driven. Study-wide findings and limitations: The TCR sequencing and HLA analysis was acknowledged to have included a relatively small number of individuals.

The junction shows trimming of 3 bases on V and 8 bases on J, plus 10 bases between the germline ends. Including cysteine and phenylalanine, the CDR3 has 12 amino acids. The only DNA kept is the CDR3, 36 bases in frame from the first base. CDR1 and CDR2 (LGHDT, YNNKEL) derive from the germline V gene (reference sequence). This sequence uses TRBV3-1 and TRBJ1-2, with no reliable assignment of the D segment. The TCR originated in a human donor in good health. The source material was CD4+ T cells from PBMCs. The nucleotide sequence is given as TGTGCCAGCAGCCATCGCCCGGAGGGCTACACCTTC. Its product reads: CASSHRPEGYTF.